This TCR beta chain was recorded in a study of T cell responses to AZD1222 COVID-19 vaccine. Repertoires were generated with immunoSEQ multiplex PCR, while TCRdb's copy carries only in-frame clones and drops some. The sample has roughly 160,000 clones; around nine tenths are singletons. This clone was counted once. V lost 1 base to trimming and J lost 0 bases, with 12 bases between them. This CDR3 spans 16 amino acids. CDR1 is LGHNA and CDR2 is YSLEER in the germline V gene. This specimen consisted of peripheral blood, obtained 28 days after the second AZD1222 dose. This sequence joins TRBV4-3 and TRBJ1-1; D possibly corresponds to TRBD1 (5 bases). This clonotype was obtained from an adult who received the AZD1222 COVID-19 vaccine. In nucleotides, the CDR3 is TGCGCCAGCAGCCAAGCTGGGACCCAAATGAACACTGAAGCTTTCTTT. This gives the protein CASSQAGTQMNTEAFF.